This TCR beta chain was captured in a study of identical twins. Study results and limitations: Part of the zero-insertion signal could reflect confounding by invariant MAIT and iNKT cells.

CDR1 SGHVS and CDR2 FQNEAQ come from the germline V gene. Trimming took 6 bases from V and 0 from J, leaving 14 bases between them. CDR3 length: 15 residues. TCRdb redid the calling of the 5' RACE reads with MiXCR, one entry per CDR3 protein. This table has about 490,000 distinct CDR3 sequences, roughly 15% appearing once. A remark on this clonotype: Its target is not known.

These data were also filed under a second study, of yellow fever vaccine responses in identical twins.

What was sequenced was CD4+ T cells sorted from blood. The chain couples TRBV7-8 to TRBJ1-1; no definite D call. This sequence was found in a woman younger than 35 in good health. CDR3 DNA sequence: TGTGCCAGCAGTAAGCAGGAAGTGTTGAACACTGAAGCTTTCTTT. It is translated as CASSKQEVLNTEAFF.